Below, 23 T cell receptor beta chains from the same sample are listed, as sequenced in a study of T cell responses to AZD1222 COVID-19 vaccine. Sequencing used immunoSEQ multiplex PCR; TCRdb keeps in-frame clones, though not all of them. The data hold fewer than 150,000 clones, with 85% to 90% observed a single time. Source: peripheral blood, taken on day 0 of AZD1222 vaccination. The source is an adult in good health.

The chain employs TRBV7-9 and TRBJ1-6; perhaps TRBD1 as D (5 bases). The germline gives CDR1 SEHNR, CDR2 FQNEAQ (reference sequence). The CDR3 sequence is 16 residues long. V lost 2 bases to trimming and J lost 8 bases, with 16 bases between them. CDR3: CASSLSGTPGDSPLHF. CDR3 DNA: TGTGCCAGCAGCTTATCCGGGACCCCCGGTGATTCACCCCTCCACTTT.

The chain recombines TRBV7-8 with TRBJ1-3, with TRBD1 identical over 7 bases. Per the germline V gene, CDR1 is SGHVS and CDR2 is FQNEAQ. The CDR3 loop spans 16 amino acids. Trimming cost V 5 bases and J 7 bases; bases outside gene matches: 14. CDR3 in amino acids: CASSADRVPRKNTIYF. CDR3 nucleotide sequence: TGTGCCAGCAGCGCCGACAGGGTACCTCGGAAGAACACCATATATTTT.

The genes are TRBV13 and TRBJ2-7; TRBD1 or TRBD2 may be the D gene (5 bases each). V was clipped by 2 bases and J by 0 bases, with 17 bases between them. The CDR3 loop spans 17 amino acids. Germline V lookup: CDR1 PRHDT, CDR2 FYEKMQ (reference sequence). The chain's CDR3 is CASSLRRERGSSYEQYF. The CDR3, as DNA: TGTGCCAGCAGCTTAAGAAGAGAGAGGGGAAGCTCCTACGAGCAGTACTTC.

This clone was counted only a few times. This chain links TRBV19 with TRBJ1-2; D is unclear. The CDR3 runs to 13 residues. V gave up 6 bases and J gave up 4 bases, with 12 bases separating them. Germline assignment: CDR1 LNHDA and CDR2 SQIVND (reference sequence). CDR3 coding DNA: TGTGCCAGTAGCATAAATTGGAGCTATGGCTACACCTTC. Amino acid sequence: CASSINWSYGYTF. The full variable domain, with the rest looked up from reference TRBV19 and TRBJ1-2, is DGGITQSPKYLFRKEGQNVTLSCEQNLNHDAMYWYRQDPGQGLRLIYYSQIVNDFQKGDIAEGYSVSREKKESFPLTVTSAQKNPTAFYLCASSINWSYGYTFGSGTRLTVV.

This sequence joins TRBV28 and TRBJ2-3; TRBD2 matches 14 bases. The CDR3 totals 15 residues. Germline CDR1 reads MDHEN; CDR2 reads SYDVKM. The ends lost 4 bases at V and 8 bases at J; junction bases unmatched: 5. This chain's CDR3 is CASSSPTSGGATQYF. As DNA, the CDR3 is TGTGCCAGCAGTTCTCCGACTAGCGGGGGGGCTACGCAGTATTTT.

The rearrangement uses TRBV19 and TRBJ1-1; D not resolved. The CDR3 is 13 amino acids. V was shortened by 5 bases and J by 1 base, with 8 bases between the two germline ends. From germline, CDR1 is LNHDA and CDR2 SQIVND (reference sequence). CDR3 coding DNA: TGTGCCAGTAGTCTTCACAAGAACACTGAAGCTTTCTTT. This gives the protein CASSLHKNTEAFF.

V usage is TRBV19 and J usage is TRBJ2-7; unclear D gene. Trimming pared 3 bases from V and 0 bases from J, leaving 21 bases between. The CDR3 length is 18 residues. In germline, CDR1 is LNHDA, CDR2 SQIVND (reference sequence). In DNA form, the CDR3 reads TGTGCCAGTAGTATTTCCACTACCCAAAACCGGAGCTCCTACGAGCAGTACTTC. This sequence encodes CASSISTTQNRSSYEQYF.

The chain recombines TRBV9 with TRBJ1-1, with TRBD1 matching 9 bases. Germline assignment: CDR1 SGDLS and CDR2 YYNGEE. CDR3 size: 14 residues. V shed 6 bases and J 3 bases; nucleotides not matched to a gene: 6. The CDR3 loop is CASMPGQGYTEAFF. For the CDR3, the DNA is TGTGCCAGCATGCCGGGACAGGGTTACACTGAAGCTTTCTTT.

This clone was found a few times. The chain is built from TRBV7-9 and TRBJ2-2, with TRBD2 identical over 11 bases. J lost 4 bases, V lost 4 bases, and 5 bases had no gene match. In germline, CDR1 is SEHNR, CDR2 FQNEAQ (reference sequence). The CDR3 sequence is 16 residues long. As DNA, the CDR3 is TGTGCCAGCAGCTCCACCGGGACTAGCGGCACCGGGGAGCTGTTTTTT. It yields the protein CASSSTGTSGTGELFF.

This chain connects TRBV27 to TRBJ2-2; 9 bases line up with TRBD1. CDR3 length equals 15 residues. J lost 7 bases, V lost 3 bases, and 6 bases had no gene match. Germline V gives CDR1 MNHEY, CDR2 SMNVEV (reference sequence). Here the CDR3 reads CASSLGQGGVGELFF. CDR3 DNA sequence: TGTGCCAGCAGTTTGGGACAGGGCGGGGTCGGGGAGCTGTTTTTT.

The rearrangement uses TRBV29-1 and TRBJ1-5, with D unresolved. This CDR3 region has 17 residues. The germline V gene encodes CDR1 SQVTM and CDR2 ANQGSEA. V lost 5 bases and J 0 bases, leaving 20 bases between the germline ends. The DNA for the CDR3 is TGCAGCGTTATTCTGTTAGCACCCCTAGATAGCAATCAGCCCCAGCATTTT. Translation: CSVILLAPLDSNQPQHF.

The rearrangement links TRBV19 to TRBJ2-1; 7 nucleotides line up with TRBD2. Germline trimming cut 6 bases from V and 3 bases from J; bases unmatched to any gene: 5. This CDR3 is built from 14 residues. CDR1 is LNHDA and CDR2 is SQIVND in the germline V gene (reference sequence). The CDR3 nucleotides read TGTGCCAGTAGGGGCCTAGCGGTCTACAATGAGCAGTTCTTC. It codes for CASRGLAVYNEQFF. Full variable domain (missing parts from reference TRBV19 and TRBJ2-1): DGGITQSPKYLFRKEGQNVTLSCEQNLNHDAMYWYRQDPGQGLRLIYYSQIVNDFQKGDIAEGYSVSREKKESFPLTVTSAQKNPTAFYLCASRGLAVYNEQFFGPGTRLTVL.

V usage is TRBV5-1 and J usage is TRBJ2-3; 12 nucleotides match TRBD2. The CDR3 spans 15 residues. With 0 bases clipped from V and 5 bases from J, the junction kept 1 base outside the gene matches. Germline CDR1 is SGHRS and CDR2 is YFSETQ. This chain's CDR3 is CASSLALAGGDTQYF. In DNA form, the CDR3 reads TGCGCCAGCAGCTTGGCACTAGCGGGGGGAGATACGCAGTATTTT. The complete variable domain, with remaining parts taken from reference TRBV5-1 and TRBJ2-3, reads KAGVTQTPRYLIKTRGQQVTLSCSPISGHRSVSWYQQTPGQGLQFLFEYFSETQRNKGNFPGRFSGRQFSNSRSEMNVSTLELGDSALYLCASSLALAGGDTQYFGPGTRLTVL.

The chain uses TRBV19 and TRBJ1-3; weak D call: TRBD1 (5 bases). This CDR3 spans 14 amino acids. Germline CDR1 LNHDA, CDR2 SQIVND (reference sequence). V lost 6 bases, J lost 0 bases, and 9 bases lay in between. The CDR3 coding sequence is TGTGCCAGTAGCCAGGGCCTCTCTGGAAACACCATATATTTT. It yields the protein CASSQGLSGNTIYF.

In its sample, this clone was seen once. The chain carries TRBV6-1 and TRBJ2-7; D possibly corresponds to TRBD2 (6 bases). V was pared by 1 base and J by 2 bases, with 15 bases between. Germline CDR1 and CDR2: MNHNS and SASEGT. This CDR3 comprises 16 residues. Here the CDR3 DNA reads TGTGCCAGCAGTGAAGGAGGGACTCCGCGCGCCTACGAGCAGTACTTC. Translation gives CASSEGGTPRAYEQYF.

V gene TRBV5-4 combines with J gene TRBJ2-1; 7 bases agree with TRBD2. This CDR3 comprises 16 residues. V shed 4 bases, J shed 4 bases, and the junction held 11 bases outside the gene matches. The germline V gene encodes CDR1 SGHNT and CDR2 YYREEE (reference sequence). CDR3 in amino acids: CASSHGGEAGYNEQFF. For the CDR3, the DNA is TGTGCCAGCAGCCATGGGGGTGAAGCGGGGTACAATGAGCAGTTCTTC.

The chain joins TRBV6-1 to TRBJ2-6; a weak D match, TRBD1 (5 bases). The CDR3 consists of 16 residues. V gave up 4 bases and J gave up 0 bases, with 10 bases separating them. Germline V CDR1 and CDR2: MNHNS, SASEGT. The CDR3 DNA is TGTGCCAGCAGTGGGGGCCCCCCCTCTGGGGCCAACGTCCTGACTTTC. The encoded protein is CASSGGPPSGANVLTF.

V gene TRBV29-1 combines with J gene TRBJ2-7, with 7 positions matching TRBD2. This CDR3 has 11 residues. Germline CDR1 and CDR2: SQVTM and ANQGSEA. With V trimmed by 4 bases and J by 3 bases, 0 bases remained unmatched. The CDR3 DNA reads TGCAGCGTTGGGGGGGGCTACGAGCAGTACTTC. It is translated as CSVGGGYEQYF.

The chain uses TRBV10-3 and TRBJ2-3, with 10 bases lining up with TRBD2. Germline CDR1 is ENHRY and CDR2 is SYGVKD. The CDR3 has 14 amino acids. V dropped 10 bases and J dropped 1; count of bases not matched to a gene: 5. In DNA, the CDR3 is TGTGCCACCTTAGCGGGAGGCCGCACAGATACGCAGTATTTT. This translates into CATLAGGRTDTQYF.

V usage is TRBV28 and J usage is TRBJ2-5; D is unclear. The V end lost 6 bases, the J end lost 1 base, and 12 bases lay between the germline ends. The CDR3 has 14 amino acids. Germline V gives CDR1 MDHEN, CDR2 SYDVKM. The CDR3 DNA follows: TGTGCCAGCAGCCTAGGTGGAAGCCAAGAGACCCAGTACTTC. Translated: CASSLGGSQETQYF.

The chain combines TRBV5-4 with TRBJ1-2; 7 bases line up with TRBD1. Per germline, CDR1 SGHNT and CDR2 YYREEE (reference sequence). The length of the CDR3 is 13 residues. J was trimmed by 6 bases and V by 4 bases; bases with no gene match: 6. DNA for the CDR3: TGTGCCAGCAGCATAGACAGGGACGATGGCTACACCTTC. Amino acid sequence: CASSIDRDDGYTF.

The CDR3, as DNA: TGCGCCAGCAGGCCCCTAGGGGGGAACTATGGCTACACCTTC. Its protein is CASRPLGGNYGYTF. The chain combines TRBV5-1 with TRBJ1-2; TRBD1 might be the D (6 bases). The V end lost 5 bases, the J end lost 2 bases, and 13 bases lay between the germline ends. The CDR3 runs to 14 residues. Germline lookup yields CDR1 SGHRS and CDR2 YFSETQ.

The gene calls are TRBV11-2 and TRBJ2-5, with D maybe TRBD2 (6 bases). In germline, CDR1 is SGHAT, CDR2 FQNNGV. The CDR3 contains 14 residues. V lost 5 bases to trimming and J lost 2 bases, with 12 bases between them. CDR3 region: CASSLSGLQETQYF. The CDR3 DNA is TGTGCCAGCAGCCTATCGGGACTTCAAGAGACCCAGTACTTC.